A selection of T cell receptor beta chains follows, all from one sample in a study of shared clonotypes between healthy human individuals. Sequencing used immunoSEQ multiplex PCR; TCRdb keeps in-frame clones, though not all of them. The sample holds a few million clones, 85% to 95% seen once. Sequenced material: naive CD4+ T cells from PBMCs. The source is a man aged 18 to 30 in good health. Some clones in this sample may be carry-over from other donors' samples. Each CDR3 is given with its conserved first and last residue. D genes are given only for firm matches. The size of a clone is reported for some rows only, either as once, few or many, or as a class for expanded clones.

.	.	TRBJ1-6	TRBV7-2	TGTGCCAGCAGCCCAGGCGGACAGCCCTATTCACCCCTCCACTTT	CASSPGGQPYSPLHF
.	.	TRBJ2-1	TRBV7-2	TGTGCCAGCAGCAGAAGTAGTTTGTATGAGCAGTTCTTC	CASSRSSLYEQFF
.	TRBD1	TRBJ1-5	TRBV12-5	TGTGCTAGTGGTTGGGACAGGGATCAGCCCCAGCATTTT	CASGWDRDQPQHF
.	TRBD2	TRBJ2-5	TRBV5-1	TGCGCCAGCAGCGCCGGGACTAGCGGGCTGGAGACCCAGTACTTC	CASSAGTSGLETQYF
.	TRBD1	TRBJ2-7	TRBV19	TGTGCCAGTAGTCGACAGGGAAGCTCCTACGAGCAGTACTTC	CASSRQGSSYEQYF
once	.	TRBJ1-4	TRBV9	TGTGCCAGCAGCGTAAGCGGGGGGCGAGGTGAAAAACTGTTTTTT	CASSVSGGRGEKLFF
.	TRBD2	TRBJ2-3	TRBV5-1	TGCGCCAGCAGCTTGGCTAGCGGGATCACAGATACGCAGTATTTT	CASSLASGITDTQYF
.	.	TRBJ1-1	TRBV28	TGTGCCAGCAGTTCCACCCCCGACAGAATCACTGAAGCTTTCTTT	CASSSTPDRITEAFF
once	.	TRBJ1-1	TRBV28	TGTGCCAGCAGTTTTCCAGGAATGGCGAACACTGAAGCTTTCTTT	CASSFPGMANTEAFF
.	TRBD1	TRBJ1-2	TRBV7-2	TGTGCCAGCAGCTTAGCGCCAGGGGGCTACTATGGCTACACCTTC	CASSLAPGGYYGYTF
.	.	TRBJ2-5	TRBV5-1	TGCGCCAGCAGCCAGACCGGGATCCAAGAGACCCAGTACTTC	CASSQTGIQETQYF
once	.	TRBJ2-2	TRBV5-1	TGCGCCAGCAGCTTCCCGACACTCACCGGGGAGCTGTTTTTT	CASSFPTLTGELFF
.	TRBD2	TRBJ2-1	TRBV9	TGTGCCAGCAGCGTAGCGGCTAGCGGGGGGTACAATGAGCAGTTCTTC	CASSVAASGGYNEQFF
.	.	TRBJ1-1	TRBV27	TGTGCCAGCAGTTTGCGTGGGACCGCGGAAGCTTTCTTT	CASSLRGTAEAFF
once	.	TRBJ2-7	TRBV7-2	TGTGCCAGCAGCTTAGCGACCCCAACCCAGCAGTACTTC	CASSLATPTQQYF
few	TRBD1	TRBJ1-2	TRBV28	TGTGCCAGCAGTTTAACAGGGGGCGGTGGCTACACCTTC	CASSLTGGGGYTF
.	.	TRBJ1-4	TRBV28	TGTGCCAGCAGTCGGCCCCCGACAACAACTAATGAAAAACTGTTTTTT	CASSRPPTTTNEKLFF
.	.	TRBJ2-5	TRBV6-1	TGTGCCAGCAGTGAAGCGAGGCAGGGGCGAGAGACCCAGTACTTC	CASSEARQGRETQYF
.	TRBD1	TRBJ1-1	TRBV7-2	TGTGCCAGCAGCTCCGGACAGGGCCGAACTGAAGCTTTCTTT	CASSSGQGRTEAFF
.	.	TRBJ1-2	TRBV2	TGTGCCAGCAGTGAAACTCCGGGGGACGTGGGTGGCTACACCTTC	CASSETPGDVGGYTF
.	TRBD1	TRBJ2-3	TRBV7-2	TGTGCCAGCAGCACCAGGACAGGGCCAGATACGCAGTATTTT	CASSTRTGPDTQYF
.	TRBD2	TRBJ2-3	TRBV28	TGTGCCAGCAGCCATCCACCGGGGGGGCGCGCAGATACGCAGTATTTT	CASSHPPGGRADTQYF
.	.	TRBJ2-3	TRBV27	TGTGCCAGCGCCAGCAGTAATTGGCAGGGCACAGATACGCAGTATTTT	CASASSNWQGTDTQYF
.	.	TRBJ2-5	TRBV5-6	TGTGCCAGCAGCTCGGGGGACAGAAAGATACAAGAGACCCAGTACTTC	CASSSGDRKIQETQYF
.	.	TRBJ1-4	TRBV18	TGTGCCAGCTCACCCGGGACACGTAATGAAAAACTGTTTTTT	CASSPGTRNEKLFF
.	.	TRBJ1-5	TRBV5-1	TGCGCCAGCAGCTTCAGGTCAGGGCCCAATCAGCCCCAGCATTTT	CASSFRSGPNQPQHF
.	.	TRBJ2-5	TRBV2	TGTGCCAGCAGGGCGAGCGAGACCCAGTACTTC	CASRASETQYF
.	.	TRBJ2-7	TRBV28	TGTGCCAGCAGTCAGAGGCCCCCCTACGAGCAGTACTTC	CASSQRPPYEQYF
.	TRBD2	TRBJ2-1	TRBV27	TGTGCCAGCAGTTTATCGGGACTAGACGCCTACAATGAGCAGTTCTTC	CASSLSGLDAYNEQFF
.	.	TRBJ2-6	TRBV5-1	TGCGCCAGCAGCTCCAATTCTGGGGCCAACGTCCTGACTTTC	CASSSNSGANVLTF
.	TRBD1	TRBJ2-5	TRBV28	TGTGCCAGCAGTTTAGACCGGGACAGGCTCCAAGAGACCCAGTACTTC	CASSLDRDRLQETQYF
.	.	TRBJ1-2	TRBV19	TGTGCCAGTAGTACGGGAGATAACTATGGCTACACCTTC	CASSTGDNYGYTF
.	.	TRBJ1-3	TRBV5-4	TGTGCCAGCAGCTTGGAGATTGGAAACACCATATATTTT	CASSLEIGNTIYF